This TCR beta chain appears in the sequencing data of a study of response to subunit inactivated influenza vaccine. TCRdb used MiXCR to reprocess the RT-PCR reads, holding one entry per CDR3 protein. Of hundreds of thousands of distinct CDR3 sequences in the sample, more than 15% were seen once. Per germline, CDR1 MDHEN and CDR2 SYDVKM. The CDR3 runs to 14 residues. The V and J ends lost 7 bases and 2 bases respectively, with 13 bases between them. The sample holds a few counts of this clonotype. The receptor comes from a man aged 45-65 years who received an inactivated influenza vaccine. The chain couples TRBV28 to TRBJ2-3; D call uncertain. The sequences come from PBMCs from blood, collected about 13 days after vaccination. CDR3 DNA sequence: TGTGCCAGCAAGGTCCCAGGTTCCACAGATACGCAGTATTTT. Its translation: CASKVPGSTDTQYF.